A selection of T cell receptor beta chains follows, all from one sample in a study of T cells after posttransplantation cyclophosphamide. Method: immunoSEQ multiplex PCR; TCRdb's copy keeps in-frame clones and lacks some. The sample has about 4,100 clones, none seen only once. The source material was PBMCs, sampled after allogeneic stem cell transplant with posttransplant cyclophosphamide. The receptors shown here come from a female patient aged 18 to 35 who received an allogeneic stem cell transplant from an unrelated donor, was CMV-positive, and had acute GVHD only. Some T cells may have come from the graft donor. CDR3s include the opening cysteine and the closing phenylalanine or tryptophan. The D gene is left open where the match is weak. Rows may omit the clone size; those that give it use once, few, many or a size class.

J | V | D | size | CDR3 | DNA
TRBJ2-5 | TRBV14 | NA | NA | CASSQESLYQETQYF | TGTGCCAGCAGCCAAGAGAGCCTGTACCAAGAGACCCAGTACTTC
TRBJ2-7 | TRBV27 | TRBD1 | many | CASSLAGTGGAEQYF | TGTGCCAGCAGTTTGGCCGGGACAGGGGGCGCCGAGCAGTACTTC
TRBJ2-1 | TRBV9 | TRBD2 | medium-sized | CASSVGGLAANEQFF | TGTGCCAGCAGCGTAGGAGGACTAGCGGCTAATGAGCAGTTCTTC
TRBJ2-2 | TRBV10-3 | NA | many | CAISERRGGELFF | TGTGCCATCAGTGAGAGGAGGGGCGGGGAGCTGTTTTTT
TRBJ2-1 | TRBV5-6 | TRBD2 | medium-sized | CASRRGTTASYNEQFF | TGTGCCAGCAGGCGGGGGACTACGGCCTCCTACAATGAGCAGTTCTTC
TRBJ1-1 | TRBV7-6 | TRBD1 | NA | CASSSDRGRLRNTEAFF | TGTGCCAGCAGCTCAGACAGGGGTAGGCTTCGGAACACTGAAGCTTTCTTT
TRBJ2-7 | TRBV7-2 | TRBD1 | medium-sized | CASSSYRGGYEQYF | TGTGCCAGCAGCTCCTACAGGGGTGGCTACGAGCAGTACTTC
TRBJ2-4 | TRBV10-2 | TRBD1 | many | CASQNRDRSGGAKNIQYF | TGCGCCAGCCAAAACCGGGACAGGTCAGGAGGGGCCAAAAACATTCAGTACTTC
TRBJ1-1 | TRBV7-9 | NA | many | CASSSRGQNINTEAFF | TGTGCCAGCAGTTCCCGAGGGCAGAATATTAACACTGAAGCTTTCTTT
TRBJ2-1 | TRBV28 | TRBD2 | many | CASSTHTSGTPSSYNEQFF | TGTGCCAGCAGCACTCACACTAGCGGGACTCCTAGCTCCTACAATGAGCAGTTCTTC
TRBJ2-3 | TRBV7-2 | TRBD2 | many | CASSLDAGGTDTQYF | TGTGCCAGCAGCTTAGACGCGGGAGGCACAGATACGCAGTATTTT